What follows are 12 T cell receptor beta chains derived from one specimen sequenced in a study of pediatric ulcerative colitis. The protocol was immunoSEQ multiplex PCR, while the TCRdb copy is restricted to in-frame clones and leaves out a portion. The sample carries 50,000 to 65,000 clones, roughly nine tenths recorded once. Sequenced material: blood. Receptors originate from a boy between 10 and 17 years old with severe ulcerative colitis.

This chain uses TRBV10-3 with TRBJ2-1, with 14 positions matching TRBD2. Germline V CDR1 and CDR2: ENHRY, SYGVKD. This CDR3 is 15 amino acids long. Losses at the gene ends were 2 bases for V and 9 bases for J; bases not matched to a gene: 3. This CDR3 reads CAISEEGLAGAEQFF. CDR3 DNA sequence: TGTGCCATCAGTGAGGAGGGACTAGCGGGAGCTGAGCAGTTCTTC.

This chain links TRBV11-3 with TRBJ1-2; D gene ambiguous. The germline CDR1 and CDR2 sequences are SGHNT and YENEEA. Trimming left V 5 bases short and J 1 base short, with 14 bases between. The CDR3 sequence is 15 residues long. CDR3 DNA: TGTGCCAGCAGCGCCGGACGGGAGATTAACTATGGCTACACCTTC. It yields the protein CASSAGREINYGYTF.

This sequence joins TRBV29-1 and TRBJ2-3; unclear D gene. The V gene's germline CDR1 is SQVTM and CDR2 ANQGSEA. Trimming shortened V by 6 bases and J by 3 bases, and 10 bases separated the two germline ends. The CDR3 loop spans 12 amino acids. The CDR3 nucleotides read TGCAGCGTGGATATCGGGACAGATACGCAGTATTTT. It specifies CSVDIGTDTQYF.

This clone was seen once. V usage is TRBV7-2 and J usage is TRBJ2-1; the D gene is possibly TRBD2 (5 bases). The CDR3 is 16 residues long. Germline V lookup: CDR1 SGHTA, CDR2 FQGNSA. The V end lost 1 base, the J end lost 2 bases, and 12 bases lay between the germline ends. The DNA for the CDR3 is TGTGCCAGCAGCTTAGTCCCGGGAATTCCCTACAATGAGCAGTTCTTC. Translated, it gives CASSLVPGIPYNEQFF.

The chain is built from TRBV6-1 and TRBJ2-5; 10 nucleotides agree with TRBD2. CDR1 is MNHNS, CDR2 SASEGT, per germline. This CDR3 is 18 amino acids long. V was clipped by 0 bases and J by 5 bases; unmatched bases: 12. The CDR3 sequence: CASSEAVSGRALWETQYF. Here the CDR3 DNA reads TGTGCCAGCAGTGAAGCAGTAAGCGGGAGGGCTCTTTGGGAGACCCAGTACTTC.

The J gene is TRBJ2-3, the V gene TRBV5-6; D is possibly TRBD1 (6 bases). CDR3 length: 14 amino acids. Trimming took off 3 bases at V and 2 bases at J, with 10 bases between the two ends. Looked up from germline, CDR1 is SGHDT and CDR2 is YYEEEE. CDR3: CASSWTDITDTQYF. CDR3 bases: TGTGCCAGCAGCTGGACAGATATCACAGATACGCAGTATTTT.

CDR3 sequence: CASSVRQGINQPQHF. The DNA for the CDR3 is TGTGCCAGCAGCGTCCGCCAGGGTATCAATCAGCCCCAGCATTTT. The chain combines TRBV5-6 with TRBJ1-5; perhaps TRBD1 as D (5 bases). The CDR3 is 15 amino acids. CDR1 SGHDT and CDR2 YYEEEE come from the germline V gene. The V end lost 4 bases, the J end lost 3 bases, and 14 bases lay between the germline ends.

This chain connects TRBV7-9 to TRBJ1-4, with a possible D match to TRBD1 (6 bases). Trimming pared 1 base from V and 13 bases from J, leaving 10 bases between. The CDR3 totals 12 residues. The germline CDR1 and CDR2 sequences are SEHNR and FQNEAQ (reference sequence). The chain's CDR3 is CASSLEQGRLFF. The CDR3 DNA reads as TGTGCCAGCAGCTTAGAACAGGGTAGACTGTTTTTT.

The gene calls are TRBV5-4 and TRBJ2-1; TRBD2 might be the D (6 bases). Germline V gene sequence: CDR1 SGHNT, CDR2 YYREEE (reference sequence). V was pared by 1 base and J by 0 bases, with 8 bases between. The CDR3 has 15 amino acids. The CDR3 DNA is TGTGCCAGCAGCTTGTACGGGAGCTCCTACAATGAGCAGTTCTTC. Protein: CASSLYGSSYNEQFF. Full variable domain (missing parts from reference TRBV5-4 and TRBJ2-1): ETGVTQSPTHLIKTRGQQVTLRCSSQSGHNTVSWYQQALGQGPQFIFQYYREEENGRGNFPPRFSGLQFPNYSSELNVNALELDDSALYLCASSLYGSSYNEQFFGPGTRLTVL.

This chain connects TRBV5-6 to TRBJ1-3, with D possibly being TRBD1 (6 bases). V was shortened by 1 base and J by 0 bases, with 11 bases between the two germline ends. CDR1 is SGHDT and CDR2 is YYEEEE in the germline V gene. CDR3 length: 16 amino acids. The CDR3 is CASSLRGTHSGNTIYF. CDR3 in DNA: TGTGCCAGCAGCTTGAGGGGGACCCACTCTGGAAACACCATATATTTT.

The rearrangement uses TRBV10-3 and TRBJ2-1; TRBD2 might be the D (6 bases). CDR1 and CDR2 (germline): ENHRY, SYGVKD. Trimming stripped 8 bases from V and 1 base from J, with 18 bases between. The CDR3 is made up of 16 amino acids. The CDR3 here is CAISVEEGPSYNEQFF. In DNA form, the CDR3 reads TGTGCCATCTCTGTGGAGGAGGGCCCTTCCTACAATGAGCAGTTCTTC.

This clone was detected a few times. The chain employs TRBV27 and TRBJ2-1; TRBD2 is a possible D gene (5 bases). V lost 5 bases to trimming and J lost 4 bases, with 18 bases between them. The CDR3 is made up of 16 amino acids. The germline V gene encodes CDR1 MNHEY and CDR2 SMNVEV (reference sequence). CDR3 in DNA: TGTGCCAGCAGTACCGGACTCCCCGGGGAATACAATGAGCAGTTCTTC. It encodes CASSTGLPGEYNEQFF.